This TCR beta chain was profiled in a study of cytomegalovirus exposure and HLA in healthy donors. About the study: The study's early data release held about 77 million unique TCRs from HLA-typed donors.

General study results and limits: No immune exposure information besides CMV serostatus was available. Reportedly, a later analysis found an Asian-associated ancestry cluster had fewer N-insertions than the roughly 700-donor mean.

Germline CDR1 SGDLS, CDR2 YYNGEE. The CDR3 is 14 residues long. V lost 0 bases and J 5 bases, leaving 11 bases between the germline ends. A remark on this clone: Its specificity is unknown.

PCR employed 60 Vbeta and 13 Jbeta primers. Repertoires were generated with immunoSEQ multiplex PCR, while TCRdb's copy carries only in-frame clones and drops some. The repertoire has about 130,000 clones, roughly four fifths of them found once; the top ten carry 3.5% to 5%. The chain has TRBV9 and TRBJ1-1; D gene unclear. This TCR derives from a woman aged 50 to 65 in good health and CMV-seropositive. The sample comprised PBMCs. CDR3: CASSVGGAGTEAFF. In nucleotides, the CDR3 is TGTGCCAGCAGCGTAGGGGGAGCCGGGACTGAAGCTTTCTTT. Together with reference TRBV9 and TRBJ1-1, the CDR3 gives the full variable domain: DSGVTQTPKHLITATGQRVTLRCSPRSGDLSVYWYQQSLDQGLQFLIQYYNGEERAKGNILERFSAQQFPDLHSELNLSSLELGDSALYFCASSVGGAGTEAFFGQGTRLTVV.